Below, one T cell receptor (beta chain) is given with its context. This specimen comes from a study of identifying expanded T cells in peripheral blood. TCRdb's copy holds only in-frame clones and misses some; the assay was immunoSEQ multiplex PCR. There are 130,000 or so clones in the sample; roughly 84% occur only once, and 2.5% to 4% lies in the top ten. This CDR3 contains 15 residues. The germline V and J ends were trimmed by 0 bases and 3 bases, with 7 bases remaining between them. Germline CDR1 is SGHRS and CDR2 is YFSETQ. The sample comprised blood. The sequence derives from a person aged 18 to 75 in good health. This chain links TRBV5-1 with TRBJ1-6; D is unclear. The CDR3 is CASSLVTDYNSPLHF. The CDR3 DNA follows: TGCGCCAGCAGCTTGGTGACGGACTATAATTCACCCCTCCACTTT. Filled out from reference TRBV5-1 and TRBJ1-6, the complete variable domain reads KAGVTQTPRYLIKTRGQQVTLSCSPISGHRSVSWYQQTPGQGLQFLFEYFSETQRNKGNFPGRFSGRQFSNSRSEMNVSTLELGDSALYLCASSLVTDYNSPLHFGNGTRLTVT.